This T cell receptor (beta chain) was observed in a study of blood T cell repertoires in COVID-19. Study in general: In each case, the material was cDNA or gDNA derived from T cells, B-cell-depleted T cells, or PBMCs.

This CDR3 region has 16 residues. In germline, CDR1 is SEHNR, CDR2 FQNEAQ (reference sequence). After removal of 4 bases from V and 8 bases from J, the junction contained 12 bases not matched to a gene. Libraries were prepared by immunoSEQ multiplex PCR; TCRdb keeps only in-frame clonotypes and omits some of them. Of 350,000 or so clones listed, almost 90% are singletons. The specimen sequenced was peripheral blood. The chain couples TRBV7-9 to TRBJ1-4; TRBD1 matches at 8 bases. This clonotype was sampled from a man aged 18 to 35 with active or convalescent COVID-19. CDR3 protein: CASSYVSGQGREKLFF. CDR3 nucleotide sequence: TGTGCCAGCAGCTACGTTTCCGGACAGGGAAGAGAAAAACTGTTTTTT.